The 22 T cell receptor beta chains in this list originate from one sample, sequenced in a study of T cell changes during pregnancy in multiple sclerosis (dated by TCRdb to between 2017 and 2020). Libraries were made using the immunoSEQ multiplex PCR assay. In its TCRdb copy, this immuneACCESS table keeps in-frame sequences only and misses some clones. Where compared with another copy, unresolved V genes explain less than half of these, and the others have no known cause. The sample table contains more than 65,000 clones; only one count was recorded for more than 85% of them. The ten largest clones add up to 2.3% of the sample. The sequenced sample was peripheral blood, obtained in the first trimester of pregnancy. The receptors derive from a female donor with multiple sclerosis, enrolled in a pregnancy study.

This rearrangement joins TRBV6-1 to TRBJ1-5, with TRBD1 matching 8 bases. This CDR3 comprises 15 residues. V lost 8 bases to trimming and J lost 4 bases; unmatched junction nucleotides: 10. The germline V gene encodes CDR1 MNHNS and CDR2 SASEGT. CDR3 sequence: CASGLDRGLNQPQHF. In DNA, the CDR3 is TGTGCCAGCGGGCTAGACAGGGGCCTGAATCAGCCCCAGCATTTT.

In DNA, the CDR3 is TGCAGCGTTCTTACCCAGAGAAGGGGCCAGTACTTC. As protein: CSVLTQRRGQYF. The gene calls are TRBV29-1 and TRBJ2-5, with D maybe TRBD1 (5 bases). V lost 5 bases and J lost 10, with 17 bases in between. The germline V gene encodes CDR1 SQVTM and CDR2 ANQGSEA. CDR3 length: 12 amino acids.

V and J are TRBV9 and TRBJ1-2; TRBD1 aligns across 9 bases. The V and J ends lost 1 base and 3 bases, in that order; junction bases with no gene match: 10. Germline values: CDR1 SGDLS, CDR2 YYNGEE. The CDR3 covers 17 residues. CDR3 bases: TGTGCCAGCAGCGTAACGGACAGGGGATCAGTCGACTATGGCTACACCTTC. It translates to CASSVTDRGSVDYGYTF. Based on the CDR3 plus reference TRBV9 and TRBJ1-2, the full variable domain is DSGVTQTPKHLITATGQRVTLRCSPRSGDLSVYWYQQSLDQGLQFLIQYYNGEERAKGNILERFSAQQFPDLHSELNLSSLELGDSALYFCASSVTDRGSVDYGYTFGSGTRLTVV.

The chain uses TRBV30 and TRBJ1-6, with D unresolved. Trimming took 3 bases from V and 7 from J, leaving 10 bases between them. Per germline, CDR1 GTSNPN and CDR2 SVGIG (reference sequence). This CDR3 has 13 amino acids. This chain's CDR3 is CAWSATVNSPLHF. The CDR3 DNA follows: TGTGCCTGGAGCGCAACAGTGAATTCACCCCTCCACTTT.

The chain combines TRBV9 with TRBJ1-3, with no clear D. The ends were cut back, 0 bases at V and 0 bases at J, with 4 bases in the middle. CDR1 is SGDLS and CDR2 is YYNGEE in the germline V gene. The CDR3 consists of 14 residues. The CDR3 loop is CASSVVSSGNTIYF. In DNA, the CDR3 is TGTGCCAGCAGCGTAGTGAGCTCTGGAAACACCATATATTTT.

The gene calls are TRBV2 and TRBJ1-4; TRBD1 aligns across 7 bases. Trimming cost V 7 bases and J 3 bases; bases outside gene matches: 11. The germline V gene has CDR1 SNHLY and CDR2 FYNNEI. The CDR3 runs 16 residues. This CDR3 is CASKAQTGLSNEKLFF. The CDR3 DNA follows: TGTGCCAGCAAGGCCCAGACAGGGCTGTCTAATGAAAAACTGTTTTTT.

J is TRBJ2-7 and V is TRBV4-2; 10 bases map to TRBD2. Trimming at V came to 3 bases and at J to 4 bases, leaving 12 bases not matched to a gene. This CDR3 is built from 17 residues. CDR1 and CDR2 (germline): LGHNA, YNFKEQ. The CDR3 sequence is CASSHPQGASGSYEQYF. CDR3 in DNA: TGTGCCAGCAGCCACCCTCAGGGGGCTAGCGGGAGTTACGAGCAGTACTTC.

Only a few counts were recorded for this clone. This rearrangement joins TRBV7-9 to TRBJ2-7; D possibly corresponds to TRBD1 (6 bases). The CDR3 extends over 13 amino acids. The ends were cut back, 0 bases at V and 11 bases at J, with 14 bases in the middle. Per the germline V gene, CDR1 is SEHNR and CDR2 is FQNEAQ (reference sequence). The CDR3 sequence is CASSLAYREKEYF. The CDR3 nucleotides are TGTGCCAGCAGCTTAGCGTACAGGGAAAAGGAGTACTTC.

J is TRBJ2-2 and V is TRBV11-2; 10 bases are a match to TRBD2. CDR3 length: 16 amino acids. Germline CDR1 reads SGHAT; CDR2 reads FQNNGV. With 5 bases clipped from V and 2 bases from J, the junction kept 5 bases outside the gene matches. The CDR3 reads CASSHGLAVNTGELFF. CDR3 DNA: TGTGCCAGCAGCCACGGACTAGCGGTTAACACCGGGGAGCTGTTTTTT.

The chain employs TRBV27 and TRBJ2-1; 10 bases map to TRBD2. Per the germline V gene, CDR1 is MNHEY and CDR2 is SMNVEV (reference sequence). CDR3 length equals 16 residues. Losses at the gene ends were 3 bases for V and 3 bases for J; bases not matched to a gene: 5. CDR3 DNA: TGTGCCAGCAGTTTTTCCGGGACTAGCGTCTACAATGAGCAGTTCTTC. The encoded protein is CASSFSGTSVYNEQFF.

The chain employs TRBV2 and TRBJ2-5, with 14 bases lining up with TRBD2. The CDR3 length is 16 residues. Germline V gives CDR1 SNHLY, CDR2 FYNNEI. V lost 7 bases and J lost 2; bases outside the gene matches: 6. In nucleotides, the CDR3 is TGTGCCAGCATAGGACTAGCGGGGGGTGGGCAAGAGACCCAGTACTTC. Protein: CASIGLAGGGQETQYF.

The chain is built from TRBV6-6 and TRBJ2-1; D gene uncertain. The germline gives CDR1 MNHNY, CDR2 SVGAGI (reference sequence). Trimming took 7 bases from V and 1 from J, leaving 17 bases between them. The CDR3 has 16 residues. The CDR3: CASKLTEKPSYNEQFF. CDR3 sequence (DNA): TGTGCCAGCAAACTAACCGAGAAGCCGTCCTACAATGAGCAGTTCTTC.

The genes are TRBV4-1 and TRBJ2-5, with TRBD2 as a possible D gene (6 bases). Germline CDR1 and CDR2: MGHRA and YSYEKL. This CDR3 region has 15 residues. The V end was cut by 4 bases, the J end by 3 bases, with 15 bases between. The CDR3 coding sequence is TGCGCCAGCAGCCCGGGGACTTTTGCGGAAGAGACCCAGTACTTC. Translating gives CASSPGTFAEETQYF.

For the CDR3, the DNA is TGCGCCAGCAGCTTGGCGGACAGAGAAGGCTACACCTTC. This encodes CASSLADREGYTF. The gene calls are TRBV5-1 and TRBJ1-2; D perhaps matches TRBD1 (6 bases). V was shortened by 0 bases and J by 8 bases, with 11 bases between the two germline ends. The CDR3 runs 13 residues. CDR1 and CDR2 from the germline V gene are SGHRS and YFSETQ.

This chain uses TRBV4-1 with TRBJ1-5; TRBD1 matches 8 bases. This CDR3 is 19 amino acids long. With 0 bases clipped from V and 1 base from J, the junction kept 11 bases outside the gene matches. Germline lookup yields CDR1 MGHRA and CDR2 YSYEKL. Here the CDR3 reads CASSQEGGAGGGSNQPQHF. CDR3 bases: TGCGCCAGCAGCCAAGAAGGGGGTGCAGGGGGCGGGAGCAATCAGCCCCAGCATTTT.

The chain employs TRBV9 and TRBJ2-3, with TRBD2 matching 12 bases. V lost 4 bases, J lost 0 bases, and 12 bases stayed unmatched. Germline V gene data show CDR1 as SGDLS and CDR2 as YYNGEE. This CDR3 is built from 19 residues. The CDR3, as DNA: TGTGCCAGCAGCCCCCGCACTCGGACTAGCGGGGCTAGCACAGATACGCAGTATTTT. As protein: CASSPRTRTSGASTDTQYF.

About this clone itself: The same CDR3 arises from other DNA sequences in this sample as well. V and J are TRBV5-1 and TRBJ1-1, with 9 bases matching TRBD1. V was pared by 2 bases and J by 4 bases, with 3 bases of the junction left unmatched. This CDR3 spans 14 amino acids. Germline CDR1 reads SGHRS; CDR2 reads YFSETQ. Here the CDR3 reads CASSLTGGSTEAFF. Written as DNA, the CDR3 is TGCGCCAGCAGCTTAACAGGGGGCTCCACTGAAGCTTTCTTT.

CDR3 bases: TGTGCCAGTACAAGCGAGTCCTACAATGAGCAGTTCTTC. It is translated as CASTSESYNEQFF. The chain combines TRBV6-1 with TRBJ2-1; D is unclear. This CDR3 contains 13 residues. V was shortened by 9 bases and J by 1 base, with 10 bases between the two germline ends. Per germline, CDR1 MNHNS and CDR2 SASEGT.

V usage is TRBV28 and J usage is TRBJ1-5; D is undetermined. Germline lookup yields CDR1 MDHEN and CDR2 SYDVKM. The CDR3 has 15 amino acids. V was trimmed by 4 bases and J by 1 base, leaving 11 bases between them. CDR3 residues: CASSYGGSSNQPQHF. For the CDR3, the DNA is TGTGCCAGCAGTTACGGCGGATCCAGCAATCAGCCCCAGCATTTT.

In DNA form, the CDR3 reads TGTGCCAGCAGCTTCGGGACTAGAGTCTCCGGGGAGCTGTTTTTT. Translated, it gives CASSFGTRVSGELFF. The chain employs TRBV5-4 and TRBJ2-2; the match to TRBD2 covers 8 bases. V lost 2 bases and J lost 6; bases outside the gene matches: 6. The CDR3 loop spans 15 amino acids. CDR1 and CDR2 (germline): SGHNT, YYREEE (reference sequence).

The sample holds one count of this clone. V is TRBV19 and J is TRBJ2-1, with TRBD2 matching 10 bases. Germline CDR1 reads LNHDA; CDR2 reads SQIVND (reference sequence). The CDR3 is 14 residues long. After removal of 8 bases from V and 9 bases from J, the junction contained 10 bases not matched to a gene. CDR3 coding DNA: TGTGCCAGTCGCCTAGCGGGAGATTTTGTTGAGCAGTTCTTC. Protein sequence: CASRLAGDFVEQFF.

The V and J genes are TRBV4-2 and TRBJ2-3, with 13 bases fitting TRBD2. The germline V gene has CDR1 LGHNA and CDR2 YNFKEQ. The CDR3 extends over 18 amino acids. V trimming: 4 bases; J trimming: 0 bases; junction bases outside the gene matches: 7. CDR3 nucleotides: TGTGCCAGCAGCCTGACTAGCGGGGGGATTACTAGCACAGATACGCAGTATTTT. Its translation: CASSLTSGGITSTDTQYF.